A single sample is the source of the 28 T cell receptor beta chains below, sequenced in a study of a mutant IDH1 vaccine in newly diagnosed glioma. Profiling relied on immunoSEQ multiplex PCR, and the TCRdb table lists in-frame clones only, not all of them. The table includes 77,000 or so clones, approximately 85% detected once. These TCRs' antigens remain unknown. Time point noted: week 23, last vaccination. A 20-mer mutant IDH1 peptide at 300 ug was injected subcutaneously with topical imiquimod. Source: PBMCs, taken from a glioma patient whose treatment included an IDH1 peptide vaccine. The receptors derive from a woman aged 50 to 60 with glioma.

This clone was recorded a few times. The chain couples TRBV6-5 to TRBJ1-1; the D gene is possibly TRBD1 (5 bases). This CDR3 comprises 15 residues. Germline loops: CDR1 MNHEY, CDR2 SVGAGI. V lost 0 bases, J lost 4 bases, and 12 bases lay in between. The CDR3 loop is CASSYSTGGATEAFF. The CDR3 DNA sequence: TGTGCCAGCAGTTACTCGACTGGGGGAGCCACTGAAGCTTTCTTT.

Comment on this clone: Other nucleotide sequences from this sample produce the same CDR3. The V call is TRBV27, the J call TRBJ2-7; D uncertain. Per germline, CDR1 MNHEY and CDR2 SMNVEV (reference sequence). The CDR3 loop spans 11 amino acids. Trimming pared 6 bases from V and 1 base from J, leaving 4 bases between. The CDR3 loop reads CASSSSYEQYF. The CDR3 region has the DNA TGTGCCAGCAGCTCTTCCTACGAGCAGTACTTC.

The CDR3 sequence is CASSVRLAGETDTQYF. The CDR3 DNA sequence: TGTGCCAGCAGCGTGAGACTAGCGGGAGAAACAGATACGCAGTATTTT. The V call is TRBV9, the J call TRBJ2-3; 12 bases are a match to TRBD2. Germline V gives CDR1 SGDLS, CDR2 YYNGEE. V gave up 2 bases and J gave up 3 bases; unmatched junction bases: 4. CDR3 length equals 16 residues. The whole variable domain, filled in from reference TRBV9 and TRBJ2-3, reads DSGVTQTPKHLITATGQRVTLRCSPRSGDLSVYWYQQSLDQGLQFLIQYYNGEERAKGNILERFSAQQFPDLHSELNLSSLELGDSALYFCASSVRLAGETDTQYFGPGTRLTVL.

J is TRBJ1-1 and V is TRBV5-1, with a tentative D call TRBD1 (6 bases). This CDR3 region has 14 residues. Trimming left V 1 base short and J 3 bases short, with 10 bases between. Germline V gives CDR1 SGHRS, CDR2 YFSETQ. CDR3 residues: CASSLTGRDTEAFF. The CDR3 coding sequence is TGCGCCAGCAGCTTGACAGGGAGGGACACTGAAGCTTTCTTT. The entire variable domain, with the rest obtained from reference TRBV5-1 and TRBJ1-1, is as follows: KAGVTQTPRYLIKTRGQQVTLSCSPISGHRSVSWYQQTPGQGLQFLFEYFSETQRNKGNFPGRFSGRQFSNSRSEMNVSTLELGDSALYLCASSLTGRDTEAFFGQGTRLTVV.

The chain joins TRBV9 to TRBJ2-2; the D is unclear. The CDR3 runs to 15 residues. Trimming stripped 3 bases from V and 2 bases from J, with 11 bases between. Looked up from germline, CDR1 is SGDLS and CDR2 is YYNGEE. CDR3 region: CASSAPGRNTGELFF. CDR3 DNA sequence: TGTGCCAGCAGCGCCCCAGGCCGAAACACCGGGGAGCTGTTTTTT.

V and J are TRBV5-1 and TRBJ1-2, with D possibly matching TRBD1 (6 bases). The germline gives CDR1 SGHRS, CDR2 YFSETQ. With 0 bases removed from V and 4 bases from J, the gap between germline ends came to 13 bases. The CDR3 totals 15 residues. The CDR3 DNA reads as TGCGCCAGCAGCTTGGAGGGCAGGGGCCCCTATGGCTACACCTTC. Protein: CASSLEGRGPYGYTF.

The V call is TRBV6-5, the J call TRBJ1-2; D possibly corresponds to TRBD1 (5 bases). Germline loops: CDR1 MNHEY, CDR2 SVGAGI. The V end was cut by 6 bases, the J end by 2 bases, with 13 bases between. The CDR3 sequence is 14 residues long. CDR3 nucleotide sequence: TGTGCCAGCAGCCCCGGGACGTGGAACTATGGCTACACCTTC. Protein: CASSPGTWNYGYTF.

This rearrangement joins TRBV5-1 to TRBJ1-4, with D maybe TRBD1 (5 bases). Trimming cost V 0 bases and J 8 bases, with 8 bases left between them. CDR1 is SGHRS, CDR2 YFSETQ, per germline. This CDR3 contains 13 residues. Here the CDR3 reads CASSLGGEEKLFF. CDR3 sequence (DNA): TGCGCCAGCAGCTTGGGAGGGGAAGAAAAACTGTTTTTT.

V and J are TRBV29-1 and TRBJ1-1; D is undetermined. The CDR3 loop spans 14 amino acids. Germline lookup yields CDR1 SQVTM and CDR2 ANQGSEA. V was clipped by 6 bases and J by 4 bases, with 18 bases between them. In DNA, the CDR3 is TGCAGCGTGAGAGACATTAAGGGTAGCACTGAAGCTTTCTTT. As protein: CSVRDIKGSTEAFF. Full variable domain (rest looked up from reference TRBV29-1 and TRBJ1-1): SAVISQKPSRDICQRGTSLTIQCQVDSQVTMMFWYRQQPGQSLTLIATANQGSEATYESGFVIDKFPISRPNLTFSTLTVSNMSPEDSSIYLCSVRDIKGSTEAFFGQGTRLTVV.

The chain employs TRBV19 and TRBJ1-2; no clear D gene. Germline lookup yields CDR1 LNHDA and CDR2 SQIVND (reference sequence). V lost 3 bases and J lost 6, with 8 bases in between. The CDR3 totals 12 residues. Here the CDR3 reads CASSIPPNGYTF. In DNA, the CDR3 is TGTGCCAGTAGTATCCCTCCAAATGGCTACACCTTC. Full variable domain (remainder filled in from reference TRBV19 and TRBJ1-2): DGGITQSPKYLFRKEGQNVTLSCEQNLNHDAMYWYRQDPGQGLRLIYYSQIVNDFQKGDIAEGYSVSREKKESFPLTVTSAQKNPTAFYLCASSIPPNGYTFGSGTRLTVV.

V gene TRBV2 combines with J gene TRBJ1-5; TRBD1 matches 8 bases. Germline CDR1 is SNHLY and CDR2 is FYNNEI. The V segment lost 4 bases and the J segment 7 bases; nucleotides outside the gene matches: 6. This CDR3 contains 14 residues. The CDR3 nucleotides are TGTGCCAGCAGTGGGACAGGGAATGAGCAGCCCCAGCATTTT. Protein sequence: CASSGTGNEQPQHF.

This rearrangement joins TRBV21-1 to TRBJ2-1. TRBV21-1 is shown as a pseudogene. The CDR3 is 15 amino acids. In DNA form, the CDR3 reads TGTGCCAGCAGCAGCCGGGACGGAGCGGTAGGCGAGCAGTTCTTC. Translated, it gives CASSSRDGAVGEQFF.

The chain couples TRBV20-1 to TRBJ1-1; D is uncertain. The V gene lost 3 bases and the J gene lost 5 bases, with 7 bases spanning the gap. The CDR3 consists of 11 residues. Germline values: CDR1 DFQATT, CDR2 SNEGSKA (reference sequence). In nucleotides, the CDR3 is TGCAGTGCTAGGGTCGTAACTGAAGCTTTCTTT. The encoded protein is CSARVVTEAFF.

This chain uses TRBV7-8 with TRBJ2-7; TRBD1 is a possible D gene (7 bases). This CDR3 has 14 residues. Germline V gene data show CDR1 as SGHVS and CDR2 as FQNEAQ. V was cut by 4 bases and J by 2 bases, with 12 bases left in between. The CDR3 nucleotides are TGTGCCAGCAGCTCGGCGGGACAGCCCTACGAGCAGTACTTC. The encoded protein is CASSSAGQPYEQYF.

This clone was seen more than once but under ten times. The chain employs TRBV10-3 and TRBJ1-5; 8 nucleotides line up with TRBD1. Germline assignment: CDR1 ENHRY and CDR2 SYGVKD. The length of the CDR3 is 13 residues. The V and J ends lost 6 bases and 7 bases, in that order; junction bases with no gene match: 5. The CDR3 region is CAISSSGGQPQHF. The CDR3 DNA sequence: TGTGCCATCAGCTCGTCAGGGGGCCAGCCCCAGCATTTT.

This clone was recorded a few times. The chain combines TRBV28 with TRBJ1-1; D is perhaps TRBD1 (5 bases). The germline V gene has CDR1 MDHEN and CDR2 SYDVKM. V was cut by 9 bases and J by 1 base, with 9 bases left in between. This CDR3 is built from 12 residues. The CDR3 loop reads CASKTGNTEAFF. DNA for the CDR3: TGTGCCAGTAAAACAGGGAACACTGAAGCTTTCTTT.

This rearrangement joins TRBV2 to TRBJ2-7; unclear D gene. Germline values: CDR1 SNHLY, CDR2 FYNNEI. Trimming cost V 4 bases and J 3 bases, with 7 bases left between them. The CDR3 consists of 12 residues. For the CDR3, the DNA is TGTGCCAGCAGTGGGTATGGCTACGAGCAGTACTTC. It encodes CASSGYGYEQYF. Looking up the rest from reference TRBV2 and TRBJ2-7 gives the full variable domain: EPEVTQTPSHQVTQMGQEVILRCVPISNHLYFYWYRQILGQKVEFLVSFYNNEISEKSEIFDDQFSVERPDGSNFTLKIRSTKLEDSAMYFCASSGYGYEQYFGPGTRLTVT.

V is TRBV6-5 and J is TRBJ2-5; D is uncertain. V lost 6 bases and J lost 2, with 7 bases in between. Germline V lookup: CDR1 MNHEY, CDR2 SVGAGI. This CDR3 is built from 12 residues. Here the CDR3 DNA reads TGTGCCAGCAGCTCAGAACAAGAGACCCAGTACTTC. Protein sequence: CASSSEQETQYF.

The chain has TRBV10-3 and TRBJ2-7, with D possibly TRBD2 on 5 matching bases. Germline V gene data show CDR1 as ENHRY and CDR2 as SYGVKD. Between the trimmed V and J ends, which lost 6 bases and 0 bases, there was a span of 18 bases. This CDR3 has 16 amino acids. The CDR3: CAISEGGILTSYEQYF. In DNA, the CDR3 is TGTGCCATCAGCGAGGGCGGCATCCTGACCTCCTACGAGCAGTACTTC.

The chain couples TRBV19 to TRBJ2-2, with 7 bases identical to TRBD1. The CDR3 has 16 amino acids. Germline assignment: CDR1 LNHDA and CDR2 SQIVND (reference sequence). After removal of 5 bases from V and 7 bases from J, the junction contained 13 bases not matched to a gene. The CDR3 bases are TGTGCCAGTAGTCCGAGACAGGGTGCTCCTGTCGGGGAGCTGTTTTTT. It yields the protein CASSPRQGAPVGELFF.

This clone was counted a few times. The V call is TRBV7-8, the J call TRBJ2-7, with TRBD2 matching over 7 bases. The CDR3 runs to 12 residues. The germline V gene has CDR1 SGHVS and CDR2 FQNEAQ. V was clipped by 5 bases and J by 7 bases; unmatched bases: 5. The CDR3 DNA reads as TGTGCCAGCAGCCTACTAGCGCGGGAGCAGTACTTC. Protein product: CASSLLAREQYF.

J is TRBJ1-1 and V is TRBV28; D is possibly TRBD1 (5 bases). CDR3 length equals 13 residues. Germline CDR1 reads MDHEN; CDR2 reads SYDVKM. The V end lost 7 bases, the J end lost 2 bases, and 11 bases lay between the germline ends. Written as DNA, the CDR3 is TGTGCCAGCAAGATCGACAGTAACACTGAAGCTTTCTTT. Translating it yields CASKIDSNTEAFF. The variable domain in full, completed from reference TRBV28 and TRBJ1-1, reads DVKVTQSSRYLVKRTGEKVFLECVQDMDHENMFWYRQDPGLGLRLIYFSYDVKMKEKGDIPEGYSVSREKKERFSLILESASTNQTSMYLCASKIDSNTEAFFGQGTRLTVV.

Only one count was recorded for this clone. The genes are TRBV11-2 and TRBJ2-3; 9 bases map to TRBD2. CDR3 length equals 15 residues. The germline gives CDR1 SGHAT, CDR2 FQNNGV. J was trimmed by 5 bases and V by 3 bases; bases with no gene match: 6. CDR3 nucleotides: TGTGCCAGCAGCTTGGCGGGAGGGCCCGGAGATACGCAGTATTTT. This gives the protein CASSLAGGPGDTQYF.

This clone was found a few times. The same CDR3 can be traced to other DNA sequences in this sample. This chain links TRBV5-6 with TRBJ2-7; D gene uncertain. The CDR3 has 11 residues. With 2 bases removed from V and 4 bases from J, the gap between germline ends came to 4 bases. Germline CDR1 and CDR2: SGHDT and YYEEEE. The CDR3 is CASSFSYEQYF. The CDR3 DNA follows: TGTGCCAGCAGCTTTTCGTACGAGCAGTACTTC.

This clone has a single count. The rearrangement links TRBV28 to TRBJ2-3; TRBD2 matches at 8 bases. This CDR3 contains 15 residues. J was trimmed by 7 bases and V by 3 bases; bases with no gene match: 9. Looked up from germline, CDR1 is MDHEN and CDR2 is SYDVKM. CDR3 coding DNA: TGTGCCAGCAGTTTTGACCGGGAGGGCCGTCATACGCAGTATTTT. This codes for CASSFDREGRHTQYF.

The chain recombines TRBV28 with TRBJ1-5; D not certain. This CDR3 contains 14 residues. V lost 4 bases and J 0 bases, leaving 7 bases between the germline ends. The germline V gene encodes CDR1 MDHEN and CDR2 SYDVKM. CDR3: CASSSRRSNQPQHF. The DNA for the CDR3 is TGTGCCAGCAGTTCCCGACGTAGCAATCAGCCCCAGCATTTT.

The V call is TRBV7-2, the J call TRBJ2-7; D is undetermined. CDR1 is SGHTA and CDR2 is FQGNSA in the germline V gene. The CDR3 extends over 13 amino acids. Trimming cost V 3 bases and J 3 bases, with 9 bases left between them. Here the CDR3 DNA reads TGTGCCAGCAGCTTGTTACTCTACTACGAGCAGTACTTC. This codes for CASSLLLYYEQYF.

This clone has more than one count but fewer than ten. V usage is TRBV29-1 and J usage is TRBJ1-1; no definite D call. The CDR3 is 12 residues long. The germline V gene has CDR1 SQVTM and CDR2 ANQGSEA. V lost 5 bases, J lost 0 bases, and 7 bases lay in between. The CDR3 bases are TGCAGCGTTTTATCCGTGAACACTGAAGCTTTCTTT. It codes for CSVLSVNTEAFF. The full variable domain, with the rest looked up from reference TRBV29-1 and TRBJ1-1, is SAVISQKPSRDICQRGTSLTIQCQVDSQVTMMFWYRQQPGQSLTLIATANQGSEATYESGFVIDKFPISRPNLTFSTLTVSNMSPEDSSIYLCSVLSVNTEAFFGQGTRLTVV.